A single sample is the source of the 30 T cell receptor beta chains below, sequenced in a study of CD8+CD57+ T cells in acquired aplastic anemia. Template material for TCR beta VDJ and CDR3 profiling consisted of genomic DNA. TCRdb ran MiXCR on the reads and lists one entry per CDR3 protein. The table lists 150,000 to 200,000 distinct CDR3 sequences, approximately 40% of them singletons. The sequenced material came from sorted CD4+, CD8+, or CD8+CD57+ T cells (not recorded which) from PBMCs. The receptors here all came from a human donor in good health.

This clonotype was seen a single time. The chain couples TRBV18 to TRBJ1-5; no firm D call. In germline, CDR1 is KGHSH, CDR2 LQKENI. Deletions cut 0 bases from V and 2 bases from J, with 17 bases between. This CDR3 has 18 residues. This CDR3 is CASSPPSGSKGGNQPQHF. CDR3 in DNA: TGTGCCAGCTCACCACCTTCGGGAAGCAAAGGCGGCAATCAGCCCCAGCATTTT.

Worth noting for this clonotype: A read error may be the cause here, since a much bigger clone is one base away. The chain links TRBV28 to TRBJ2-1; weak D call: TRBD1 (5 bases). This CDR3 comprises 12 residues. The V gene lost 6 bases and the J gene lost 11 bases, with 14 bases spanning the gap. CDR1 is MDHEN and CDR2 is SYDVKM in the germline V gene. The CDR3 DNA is TGTGCCAGCAGATCCTCAGGGTTTCAGCAGTTCTTC. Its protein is CASRSSGFQQFF.

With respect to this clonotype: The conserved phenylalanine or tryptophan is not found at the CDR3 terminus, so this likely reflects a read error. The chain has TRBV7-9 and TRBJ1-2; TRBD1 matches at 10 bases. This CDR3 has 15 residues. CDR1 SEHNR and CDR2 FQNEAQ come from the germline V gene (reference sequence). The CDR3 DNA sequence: TGCGCCAGCACCTTCGAACGGGACAGGGGCGCAGGCTACACCTCC. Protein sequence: CASTFERDRGAGYTS.

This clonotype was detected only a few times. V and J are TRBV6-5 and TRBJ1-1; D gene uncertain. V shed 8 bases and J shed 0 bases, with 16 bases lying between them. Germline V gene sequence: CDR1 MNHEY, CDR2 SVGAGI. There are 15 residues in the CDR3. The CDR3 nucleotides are TGTGCCAGCCGAGACGTGGGCGGAGTGAACACTGAAGCTTTCTTT. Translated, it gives CASRDVGGVNTEAFF.

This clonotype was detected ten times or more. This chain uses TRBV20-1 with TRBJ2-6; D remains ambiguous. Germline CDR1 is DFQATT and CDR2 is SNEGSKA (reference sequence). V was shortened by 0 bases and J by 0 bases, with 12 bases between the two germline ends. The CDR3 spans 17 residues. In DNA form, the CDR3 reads TGCAGTGCTAGAGATACAGTTTTTCTCTCTGGGGCCAACGTCCTGACTTTC. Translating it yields CSARDTVFLSGANVLTF.

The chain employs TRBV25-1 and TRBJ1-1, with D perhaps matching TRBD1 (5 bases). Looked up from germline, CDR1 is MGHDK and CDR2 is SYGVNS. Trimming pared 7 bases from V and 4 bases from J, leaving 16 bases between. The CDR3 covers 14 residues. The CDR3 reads CASTRQGDGTEAFF. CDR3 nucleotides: TGTGCCAGCACTCGGCAGGGCGATGGCACTGAAGCTTTCTTT.

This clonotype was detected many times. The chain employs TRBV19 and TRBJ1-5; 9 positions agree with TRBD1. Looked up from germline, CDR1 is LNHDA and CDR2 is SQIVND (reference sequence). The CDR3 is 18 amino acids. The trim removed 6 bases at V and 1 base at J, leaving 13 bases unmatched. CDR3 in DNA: TGTGCCAGTAGATCTGGGACAGGGCGGGGGAAAAGCAATCAGCCCCAGCATTTT. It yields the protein CASRSGTGRGKSNQPQHF. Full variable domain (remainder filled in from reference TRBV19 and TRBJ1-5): DGGITQSPKYLFRKEGQNVTLSCEQNLNHDAMYWYRQDPGQGLRLIYYSQIVNDFQKGDIAEGYSVSREKKESFPLTVTSAQKNPTAFYLCASRSGTGRGKSNQPQHFGDGTRLSIL.

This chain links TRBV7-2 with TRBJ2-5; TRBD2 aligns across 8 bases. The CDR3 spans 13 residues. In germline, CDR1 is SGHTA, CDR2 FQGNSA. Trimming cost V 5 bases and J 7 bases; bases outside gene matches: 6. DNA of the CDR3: TGTGCCAGCAGCCTTAGCGGGGAGGTGACCCAGTACTTC. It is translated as CASSLSGEVTQYF.

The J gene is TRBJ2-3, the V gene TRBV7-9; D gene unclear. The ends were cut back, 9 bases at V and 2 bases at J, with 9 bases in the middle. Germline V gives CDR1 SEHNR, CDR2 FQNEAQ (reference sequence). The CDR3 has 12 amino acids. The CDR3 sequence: CASPESTDTQYF. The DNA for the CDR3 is TGTGCCAGTCCAGAGTCCACAGATACGCAGTATTTT.

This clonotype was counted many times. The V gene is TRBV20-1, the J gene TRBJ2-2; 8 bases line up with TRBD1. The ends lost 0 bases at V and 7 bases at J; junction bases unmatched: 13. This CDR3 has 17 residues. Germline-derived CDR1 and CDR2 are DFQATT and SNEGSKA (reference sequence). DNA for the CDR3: TGCAGTGCTAGAGATCTAAAGGGGACAGGACCCATCGGGGAGCTGTTTTTT. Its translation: CSARDLKGTGPIGELFF.

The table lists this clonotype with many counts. The CDR3 protein is CSARDLMRQGAPEQYF. The CDR3 DNA follows: TGCAGTGCTAGAGATTTGATGAGACAGGGGGCCCCTGAGCAGTACTTC. The chain is built from TRBV20-1 and TRBJ2-7; TRBD1 agrees at 10 bases. Losses at the gene ends were 0 bases for V and 7 bases for J; bases not matched to a gene: 12. Germline V CDR1 and CDR2: DFQATT, SNEGSKA (reference sequence). The CDR3 is 16 residues long.

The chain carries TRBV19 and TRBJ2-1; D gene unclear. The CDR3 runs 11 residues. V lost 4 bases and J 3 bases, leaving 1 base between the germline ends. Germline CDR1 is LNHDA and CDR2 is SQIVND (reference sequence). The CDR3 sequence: CASSNYNEQFF. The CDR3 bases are TGTGCCAGTAGTAACTACAATGAGCAGTTCTTC.

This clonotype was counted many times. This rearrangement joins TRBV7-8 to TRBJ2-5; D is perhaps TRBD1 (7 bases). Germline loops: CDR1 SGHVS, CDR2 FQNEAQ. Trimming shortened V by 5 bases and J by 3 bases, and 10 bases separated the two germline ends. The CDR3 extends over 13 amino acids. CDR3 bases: TGTGCCAGCAGCCGCGGGACAGAAGAGACCCAGTACTTC. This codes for CASSRGTEETQYF.

CDR3 in amino acids: CASAQERQGANYGYTF. The CDR3 DNA reads TGCGCCAGCGCCCAGGAGCGACAGGGAGCTAACTATGGCTACACCTTC. The rearrangement uses TRBV5-1 and TRBJ1-2; 7 nucleotides match TRBD1. Germline assignment: CDR1 SGHRS and CDR2 YFSETQ. V gave up 7 bases and J gave up 0 bases; unmatched junction bases: 12. The CDR3 sequence is 16 residues long.

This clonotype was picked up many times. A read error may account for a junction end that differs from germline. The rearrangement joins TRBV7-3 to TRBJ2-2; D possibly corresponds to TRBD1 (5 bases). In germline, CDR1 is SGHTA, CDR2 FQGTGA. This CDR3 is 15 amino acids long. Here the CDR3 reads CASSLTGHNTGELFF. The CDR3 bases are TGTGCCAGCAGCCTAACCGGACATAACACCGGGGAGCTGTTTTTT. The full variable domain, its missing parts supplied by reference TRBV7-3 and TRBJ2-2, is GAGVSQTPSNKVTEKGKYVELRCDPISGHTALYWYRQSLGQGPEFLIYFQGTGAADDSGLPNDRFFAVRPEGSVSTLKIQRTERGDSAVYLCASSLTGHNTGELFFGEGSRLTVL.

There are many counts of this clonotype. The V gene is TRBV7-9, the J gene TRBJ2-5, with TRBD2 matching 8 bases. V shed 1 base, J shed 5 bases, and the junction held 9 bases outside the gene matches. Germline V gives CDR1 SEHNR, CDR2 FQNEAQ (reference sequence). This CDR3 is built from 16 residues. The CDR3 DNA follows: TGTGCCAGCAGCTTAGATCTAGCGGGTAGGAGGGAGACCCAGTACTTC. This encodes CASSLDLAGRRETQYF. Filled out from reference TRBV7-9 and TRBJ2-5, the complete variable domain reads DTGVSQNPRHKITKRGQNVTFRCDPISEHNRLYWYRQTLGQGPEFLTYFQNEAQLEKSRLLSDRFSAERPKGSFSTLEIQRTEQGDSAMYLCASSLDLAGRRETQYFGPGTRLLVL.

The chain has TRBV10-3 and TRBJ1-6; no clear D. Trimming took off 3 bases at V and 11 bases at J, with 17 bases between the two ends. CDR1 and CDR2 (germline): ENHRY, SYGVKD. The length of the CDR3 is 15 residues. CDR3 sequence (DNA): TGTGCCATCAGTGAAGTTGGTCGGGGAAGACCACCCCTCCACTTT. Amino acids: CAISEVGRGRPPLHF.

The CDR3 DNA reads as TGTGCCAGCAGCTTTTCCTTCCACGAGCAGTACTTC. This translates into CASSFSFHEQYF. V and J are TRBV7-9 and TRBJ2-7; no firm D call. V lost 3 bases to trimming and J lost 5 bases, with 8 bases between them. The CDR3 totals 12 residues. From germline, CDR1 is SEHNR and CDR2 FQNEAQ (reference sequence).

CDR3 DNA sequence: TGTGCCAGCAGCCCCAGTGGGGAGCTGTTTTTT. Amino acids: CASSPSGELFF. The J gene is TRBJ2-2, the V gene TRBV7-9; D is ambiguous. CDR3 length: 11 amino acids. Trimming left V 5 bases short and J 8 bases short, with 6 bases between. Germline loops: CDR1 SEHNR, CDR2 FQNEAQ (reference sequence).

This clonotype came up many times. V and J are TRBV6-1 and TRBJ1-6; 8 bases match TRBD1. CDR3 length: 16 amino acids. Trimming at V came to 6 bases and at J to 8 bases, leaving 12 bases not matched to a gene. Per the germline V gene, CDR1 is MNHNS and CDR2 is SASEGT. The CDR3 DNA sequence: TGTGCCAGCAGGGAAACAGGGGGGAGTCCTTATTCACCCCTCCACTTT. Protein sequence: CASRETGGSPYSPLHF.

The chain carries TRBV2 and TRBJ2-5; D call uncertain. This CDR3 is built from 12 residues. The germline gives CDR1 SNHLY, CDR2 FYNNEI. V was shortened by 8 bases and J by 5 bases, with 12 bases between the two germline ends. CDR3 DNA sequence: TGTGCCAGCGAATTGTGGCGGGAGACCCAGTACTTC. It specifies CASELWRETQYF. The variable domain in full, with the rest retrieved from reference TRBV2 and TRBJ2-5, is EPEVTQTPSHQVTQMGQEVILRCVPISNHLYFYWYRQILGQKVEFLVSFYNNEISEKSEIFDDQFSVERPDGSNFTLKIRSTKLEDSAMYFCASELWRETQYFGPGTRLLVL.

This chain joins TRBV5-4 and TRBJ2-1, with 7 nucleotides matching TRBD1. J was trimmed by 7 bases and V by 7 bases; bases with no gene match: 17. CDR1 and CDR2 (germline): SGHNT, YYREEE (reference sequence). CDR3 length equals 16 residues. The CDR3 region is CASGSPGTVNRNEQFF. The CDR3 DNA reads TGTGCCAGCGGCTCCCCCGGGACAGTAAATCGGAATGAGCAGTTCTTC.

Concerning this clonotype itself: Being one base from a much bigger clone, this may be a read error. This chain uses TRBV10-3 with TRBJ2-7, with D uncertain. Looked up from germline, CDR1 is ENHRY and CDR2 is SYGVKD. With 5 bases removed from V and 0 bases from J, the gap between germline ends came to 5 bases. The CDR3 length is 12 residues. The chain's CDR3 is CAISPTSYEQYF. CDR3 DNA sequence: TGTGCCATCAGTCCCACCTCCTACGAGCAGTACTTC.

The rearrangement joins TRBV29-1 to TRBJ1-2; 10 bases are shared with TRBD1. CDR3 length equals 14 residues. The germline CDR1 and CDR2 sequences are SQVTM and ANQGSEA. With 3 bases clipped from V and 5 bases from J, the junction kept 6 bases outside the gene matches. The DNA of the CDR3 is TGCAGCGTTGACCACGGGACAGGGGCATATGGCTACACCTTC. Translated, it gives CSVDHGTGAYGYTF.

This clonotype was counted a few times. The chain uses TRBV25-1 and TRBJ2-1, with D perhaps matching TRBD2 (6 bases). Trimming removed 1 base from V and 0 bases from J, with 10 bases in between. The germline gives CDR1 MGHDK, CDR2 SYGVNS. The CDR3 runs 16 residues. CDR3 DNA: TGTGCCAGCAGTGAATCGGACGGGAGCTCCTACAATGAGCAGTTCTTC. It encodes CASSESDGSSYNEQFF.

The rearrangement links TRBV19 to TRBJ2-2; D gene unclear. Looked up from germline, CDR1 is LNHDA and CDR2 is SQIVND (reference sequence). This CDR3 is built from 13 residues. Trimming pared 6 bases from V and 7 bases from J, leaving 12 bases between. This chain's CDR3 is CASSTASGGELFF. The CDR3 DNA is TGTGCCAGTAGCACAGCCTCGGGCGGGGAGCTGTTTTTT.

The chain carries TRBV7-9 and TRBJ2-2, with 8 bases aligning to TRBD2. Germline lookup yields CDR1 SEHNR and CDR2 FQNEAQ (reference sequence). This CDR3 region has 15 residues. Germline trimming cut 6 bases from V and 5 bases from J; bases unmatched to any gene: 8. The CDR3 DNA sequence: TGTGCCAGCAGGGGGAGGCTAGCGGGTACCGGGGAGCTGTTTTTT. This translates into CASRGRLAGTGELFF.

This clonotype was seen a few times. DNA of the CDR3: TGCAGTGCTATCGTGATGGGACTAGCCGTCCACAATGAGCAGTTCTTC. It yields the protein CSAIVMGLAVHNEQFF. The chain carries TRBV20-1 and TRBJ2-1; 9 positions agree with TRBD2. V shed 4 bases, J shed 5 bases, and the junction held 12 bases outside the gene matches. This CDR3 is 16 amino acids long. Per germline, CDR1 DFQATT and CDR2 SNEGSKA (reference sequence).

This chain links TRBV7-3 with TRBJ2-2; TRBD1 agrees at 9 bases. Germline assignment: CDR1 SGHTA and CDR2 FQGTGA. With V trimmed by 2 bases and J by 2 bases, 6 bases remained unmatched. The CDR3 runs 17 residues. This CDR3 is CASSLSGQGINTGELFF. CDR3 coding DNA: TGTGCCAGCAGCTTATCTGGACAGGGGATAAACACCGGGGAGCTGTTTTTT. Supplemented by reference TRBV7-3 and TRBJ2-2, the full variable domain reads GAGVSQTPSNKVTEKGKYVELRCDPISGHTALYWYRQSLGQGPEFLIYFQGTGAADDSGLPNDRFFAVRPEGSVSTLKIQRTERGDSAVYLCASSLSGQGINTGELFFGEGSRLTVL.

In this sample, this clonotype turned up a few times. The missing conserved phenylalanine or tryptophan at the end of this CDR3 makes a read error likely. This CDR3 is CASSLPATLGTSGYNEQFL. The CDR3 coding sequence is TGTGCCAGCAGCTTACCCGCCACCCTCGGGACTAGCGGTTACAATGAGCAGTTCCTC. The genes are TRBV7-3 and TRBJ2-1; TRBD2 matches at 11 bases. From germline, CDR1 is SGHTA and CDR2 FQGTGA. V lost 2 bases to trimming and J lost 4 bases; unmatched junction nucleotides: 13. The CDR3 is 19 residues long.